This record looks at one T cell receptor (beta chain) sequence and its context. The trim removed 3 bases at V and 0 bases at J, leaving 6 bases unmatched. There are 16 residues in the CDR3. CDR1 and CDR2 from the germline V gene are KGHSH and LQKENI. These data belong to a study of blood T cell repertoires in COVID-19. About the study: Some COVID-19 samples were acute and others convalescent; all came from the United States, Italy and Spain. PBMCs, B-cell-depleted T cells, or T cells provided the cDNA or gDNA that made up the material.

Per the original methods: Reference gene primer amplification gave nucleated cell count estimates. Generated by immunoSEQ multiplex PCR, the TCRdb table keeps only in-frame clones and is missing some. The V and J calls and clone size are taken from that table; D and trimming were inferred from the DNA. The table lists about 73,000 clones, around 77% of them singletons. Followed over time, Seattle patients had been enrolled while infection was active. The gene calls are TRBV18 and TRBJ2-3; 7 bases map to TRBD2. The receptor was isolated from a man aged 65 to 85 with COVID-19, enrolled during active disease. Sequences were obtained from peripheral blood. In DNA form, the CDR3 reads TGTGCCAGCTCACCTACTAGCGCGACTAGCACAGATACGCAGTATTTT. It specifies CASSPTSATSTDTQYF.